A single sample is the source of the 3 T cell receptor beta chains below, sequenced in a study of blood T cells in healthy people across ages. Through a sample-barcoded 5' primer and a J-beta primer mix, a second PCR was run for roughly 6 to 11 cycles. TCRdb fed the 5' RACE reads into MiXCR, producing one record per CDR3 protein. The profile covers 650,000 or so distinct CDR3 sequences, with 40% to 65% appearing a single time and approximately 13% taken by the ten largest. The sample consisted of blood. These receptors all come from an elderly woman in good health.

In this sample, this clonotype turned up a few times. The chain is built from TRBV11-3 and TRBJ2-1; TRBD2 matches at 11 bases. The V gene's germline CDR1 is SGHNT and CDR2 YENEEA. The V segment lost 0 bases and the J segment 9 bases; nucleotides outside the gene matches: 7. The CDR3 totals 16 residues. The CDR3 sequence: CASSLDGTSGGCEQFF. The CDR3 bases are TGTGCCAGCAGCTTAGATGGTACTAGCGGGGGATGTGAGCAGTTCTTC.

Comment on this clonotype: At one of its ends the junction is not consistent with the germline gene, which may arise from a read error. This chain connects TRBV28 to TRBJ1-2; D is perhaps TRBD1 (5 bases). Germline V lookup: CDR1 MDHEN, CDR2 SYDVKM. The CDR3 is 12 amino acids. CDR3 in amino acids: CAGSRAGPGYTF. In DNA, the CDR3 is TGTGCCGGCAGCAGGGCTGGGCCGGGCTACACCTTC.

The chain combines TRBV7-9 with TRBJ2-4, with TRBD2 matching 12 bases. The CDR3 sequence is 18 residues long. The trim removed 4 bases at V and 13 bases at J, leaving 20 bases unmatched. CDR1 and CDR2 (germline): SEHNR, FQNEAQ (reference sequence). The CDR3 sequence is CASSYLVLPTSGSFEQYF. The CDR3 region has the DNA TGTGCCAGCAGCTACCTCGTCCTACCGACTAGCGGGAGCTTTGAGCAGTACTTC.